One and the same sample provided the 30 T cell receptor beta chains below, sequenced in a study of T cells in localized non-small cell lung cancer. This table comes from immunoSEQ multiplex PCR, and its TCRdb copy is limited to in-frame clones, with some not included. Of about 77,000 clones in the sample, more than 75% were seen once. Source: peripheral blood, taken before any cancer treatment. Receptor source: a woman aged 40-75 years with stage I squamous cell lung carcinoma.

This clone was counted only a few times. The chain links TRBV4-2 to TRBJ1-1; D is possibly TRBD1 (6 bases). The germline V and J ends were trimmed by 0 bases and 4 bases, with 9 bases remaining between them. Germline values: CDR1 LGHNA, CDR2 YNFKEQ. The CDR3 extends over 14 amino acids. CDR3 in DNA: TGTGCCAGCAGCCAAGATGGGGGCCCCACTGAAGCTTTCTTT. Translation gives CASSQDGGPTEAFF.

The V call is TRBV30, the J call TRBJ2-3; D tentatively fits TRBD1 or TRBD2 (6 bases each). The germline V gene encodes CDR1 GTSNPN and CDR2 SVGIG (reference sequence). Trimming shortened V by 2 bases and J by 0 bases, and 12 bases separated the two germline ends. The CDR3 length is 15 residues. The CDR3 nucleotides are TGTGCCTGGAGTCGAGGGGGGTATAGCACAGATACGCAGTATTTT. Translating it yields CAWSRGGYSTDTQYF.

The chain employs TRBV5-1 and TRBJ1-1; tentatively, D is TRBD1 (6 bases). Trimming pared 0 bases from V and 4 bases from J, leaving 10 bases between. This CDR3 is 14 amino acids long. CDR1 SGHRS and CDR2 YFSETQ come from the germline V gene. The CDR3 region has the DNA TGCGCCAGCAGCTTGGAAACAGGGATCACTGAAGCTTTCTTT. It codes for CASSLETGITEAFF.

The V call is TRBV18, the J call TRBJ2-2, with D possibly TRBD2 on 5 matching bases. The germline V gene encodes CDR1 KGHSH and CDR2 LQKENI. There are 15 residues in the CDR3. V shed 0 bases and J shed 6 bases, with 11 bases lying between them. CDR3 sequence reads: CASSPPERVPGELFF. In DNA, the CDR3 is TGTGCCAGCTCACCACCGGAGAGGGTCCCCGGGGAGCTGTTTTTT.

The V call is TRBV19, the J call TRBJ2-1; D may be TRBD1 or TRBD2 (5 bases each). CDR3 length: 13 amino acids. CDR1 LNHDA and CDR2 SQIVND come from the germline V gene (reference sequence). V was shortened by 3 bases and J by 5 bases, with 8 bases between the two germline ends. CDR3 in amino acids: CASSIGANNEQFF. As DNA, the CDR3 is TGTGCCAGTAGTATCGGGGCTAACAATGAGCAGTTCTTC.

The V gene is TRBV19, the J gene TRBJ2-7, with D possibly being TRBD1 (6 bases). From germline, CDR1 is LNHDA and CDR2 SQIVND (reference sequence). V was pared by 8 bases and J by 1 base, with 12 bases between. This CDR3 has 13 residues. The CDR3 region is CASSAGVSYEQYF. The CDR3 DNA is TGTGCCAGTTCCGCAGGGGTATCCTACGAGCAGTACTTC.

The chain recombines TRBV15 with TRBJ2-2, with TRBD1 as a possible D gene (5 bases). V shed 4 bases and J shed 5 bases, with 8 bases lying between them. There are 13 residues in the CDR3. The germline V gene encodes CDR1 LNHNV and CDR2 YYDKDF (reference sequence). CDR3 nucleotides: TGTGCCACCAGCAATCAGGGAACCGGGGAGCTGTTTTTT. It specifies CATSNQGTGELFF.

V gene TRBV7-8 combines with J gene TRBJ1-3; 7 bases are shared with TRBD1. Trimming cost V 5 bases and J 2 bases; bases outside gene matches: 9. From germline, CDR1 is SGHVS and CDR2 FQNEAQ. This CDR3 has 16 amino acids. The CDR3 nucleotides read TGTGCCAGCAGCCCGACAGGGATGATCCCTGGAAACACCATATATTTT. Encoded protein: CASSPTGMIPGNTIYF.

Notes on this clone: At one end, the junction sequence differs from germline, possibly due to a read error. The V call is TRBV7-7, the J call TRBJ2-1; 7 bases match TRBD1. The germline V gene has CDR1 SSHAT and CDR2 FNYEAQ (reference sequence). CDR3 length: 14 residues. The CDR3 region is CASSLTGPDNEQFF. The CDR3 DNA is TGTGCTAGCAGCTTGACAGGGCCCGACAATGAGCAGTTCTTC.

The chain combines TRBV19 with TRBJ1-4; D unresolved. CDR1 is LNHDA, CDR2 SQIVND, per germline (reference sequence). The ends were cut back, 2 bases at V and 5 bases at J, with 9 bases in the middle. CDR3 length: 14 amino acids. This CDR3 reads CASSIPGHNEKLFF. The CDR3 nucleotides are TGTGCCAGTAGTATACCCGGGCACAATGAAAAACTGTTTTTT.

The gene calls are TRBV11-2 and TRBJ1-2; D might be TRBD1 (5 bases). The germline V gene encodes CDR1 SGHAT and CDR2 FQNNGV. Trimming left V 0 bases short and J 14 bases short, with 16 bases between. The CDR3 contains 13 residues. The CDR3 here is CASSLESGARVTF. The CDR3 DNA follows: TGTGCCAGCAGCTTAGAGTCCGGGGCGCGTGTAACCTTC.

This chain connects TRBV19 to TRBJ2-3, with no clear D. The CDR3 consists of 15 residues. V was pared by 6 bases and J by 1 base, with 14 bases between. CDR1 and CDR2 (germline): LNHDA, SQIVND (reference sequence). CDR3 DNA: TGTGCCAGTAGCAGTAGCTCTCGCGGCACAGATACGCAGTATTTT. Its protein is CASSSSSRGTDTQYF.

The gene calls are TRBV10-1 and TRBJ2-1; D may be TRBD1 (6 bases). The CDR3 is made up of 13 amino acids. V was cut by 3 bases and J by 4 bases, with 7 bases left in between. Germline V gene lookup returns CDR1 WNHNN and CDR2 SYGVQD (reference sequence). The CDR3 coding sequence is TGCGCCAGCAGTGAACAGGGTTACAATGAGCAGTTCTTC. It codes for CASSEQGYNEQFF.

This rearrangement joins TRBV5-1 to TRBJ2-1, with 11 nucleotides matching TRBD2. After removal of 1 base from V and 6 bases from J, the junction contained 9 bases not matched to a gene. The CDR3 contains 17 residues. CDR1 is SGHRS, CDR2 YFSETQ, per germline. CDR3 amino acids: CASSLNPLAGDTNEQFF. CDR3 DNA sequence: TGCGCCAGCAGCTTGAACCCACTAGCGGGGGACACCAATGAGCAGTTCTTC.

This clone has a handful of counts. V and J are TRBV7-6 and TRBJ1-1, with unresolved D. V dropped 2 bases and J dropped 4 bases, with 8 bases sitting between them. Germline-derived CDR1 and CDR2 are SGHVS and FNYEAQ. The length of the CDR3 is 13 residues. The CDR3 protein is CASSLPGFTEAFF. DNA for the CDR3: TGTGCCAGCAGCTTACCGGGGTTCACTGAAGCTTTCTTT.

V is TRBV5-1 and J is TRBJ2-6, with 10 positions matching TRBD2. The CDR3 length is 18 residues. The germline V gene encodes CDR1 SGHRS and CDR2 YFSETQ. After removal of 1 base from V and 0 bases from J, the junction contained 4 bases not matched to a gene. The CDR3 loop is CASSLTSGAVSGANVLTF. As DNA, the CDR3 is TGCGCCAGCAGCTTGACTAGCGGGGCGGTCTCTGGGGCCAACGTCCTGACTTTC.

The genes are TRBV6-1 and TRBJ2-7, with D possibly called TRBD1 or TRBD2 (5 bases each). The germline V gene has CDR1 MNHNS and CDR2 SASEGT. Trimming took 0 bases from V and 2 from J, leaving 11 bases between them. The CDR3 contains 15 residues. CDR3 amino acids: CASSEAERGPYEQYF. The CDR3 DNA reads as TGTGCCAGCAGTGAAGCGGAAAGGGGACCCTACGAGCAGTACTTC.

This chain uses TRBV5-1 with TRBJ2-2; a weak D match, TRBD1 (6 bases). CDR1 SGHRS and CDR2 YFSETQ come from the germline V gene. V was cut by 2 bases and J by 4 bases, with 15 bases left in between. The CDR3 covers 16 residues. CDR3 coding DNA: TGCGCCAGCAGCTTTGACAGGCGCGACTTCACCGGGGAGCTGTTTTTT. Encoded protein: CASSFDRRDFTGELFF.

The rearrangement joins TRBV6-5 to TRBJ1-2; 9 bases align to TRBD1. The CDR3 sequence is 15 residues long. The V gene's germline CDR1 is MNHEY and CDR2 SVGAGI. V gave up 5 bases and J gave up 2 bases; unmatched junction bases: 6. CDR3 residues: CASSRPGTGNYGYTF. CDR3 DNA sequence: TGTGCCAGCAGTCGTCCCGGGACAGGGAACTATGGCTACACCTTC.

The V gene is TRBV29-1, the J gene TRBJ1-1; TRBD1 matches at 9 bases. V lost 7 bases and J lost 6; bases outside the gene matches: 12. From germline, CDR1 is SQVTM and CDR2 ANQGSEA. The CDR3 extends over 14 amino acids. CDR3 nucleotides: TGCAGCGGGACAAGGACAGGGGAAGTGGCTGAAGCTTTCTTT. Encoded protein: CSGTRTGEVAEAFF.

This chain connects TRBV6-6 to TRBJ2-6; 8 positions agree with TRBD1. Losses at the gene ends were 5 bases for V and 7 bases for J; bases not matched to a gene: 10. Germline V gene lookup returns CDR1 MNHNY and CDR2 SVGAGI (reference sequence). The CDR3 totals 16 residues. Written as DNA, the CDR3 is TGTGCCAGCAGTCTCGACGGACAGGGTGGAGCCAACGTCCTGACTTTC. The encoded protein is CASSLDGQGGANVLTF.

This sequence joins TRBV4-1 and TRBJ2-1, with D maybe TRBD1 (5 bases). CDR1 MGHRA and CDR2 YSYEKL come from the germline V gene. This CDR3 region has 15 residues. V was cut by 0 bases and J by 6 bases, with 12 bases left in between. DNA for the CDR3: TGCGCCAGCAGCCAAGAAGAAAACAGGCCCAATGAGCAGTTCTTC. Residues: CASSQEENRPNEQFF.

V is TRBV5-1 and J is TRBJ2-5; a possible D gene is TRBD2 (6 bases). The CDR3 loop spans 16 amino acids. Germline CDR1 is SGHRS and CDR2 is YFSETQ. Trimming left V 0 bases short and J 4 bases short, with 16 bases between. The CDR3 region has the DNA TGCGCCAGCAGCTTGGGGGACTCGAGGATGGTAGAGACCCAGTACTTC. This translates into CASSLGDSRMVETQYF.

This sequence joins TRBV11-1 and TRBJ1-1, with TRBD1 matching over 7 bases. The germline CDR1 and CDR2 sequences are SGHAT and FQDESV (reference sequence). V was pared by 3 bases and J by 1 base, with 2 bases of the junction left unmatched. The CDR3 consists of 14 residues. CDR3 sequence: CASSLGQRNTEAFF. The DNA of the CDR3 is TGTGCCAGCAGCTTGGGACAGCGGAACACTGAAGCTTTCTTT.

The chain is built from TRBV5-4 and TRBJ2-3, with unresolved D. CDR3 length: 17 residues. Germline V gives CDR1 SGHNT, CDR2 YYREEE (reference sequence). Trimming left V 0 bases short and J 0 bases short, with 14 bases between. The DNA for the CDR3 is TGTGCCAGCAGCTTGGCGCGAGGCGGAGATAGCACAGATACGCAGTATTTT. This codes for CASSLARGGDSTDTQYF. Complete variable domain (other parts from reference TRBV5-4 and TRBJ2-3): ETGVTQSPTHLIKTRGQQVTLRCSSQSGHNTVSWYQQALGQGPQFIFQYYREEENGRGNFPPRFSGLQFPNYSSELNVNALELDDSALYLCASSLARGGDSTDTQYFGPGTRLTVL.

This clone has just a few counts. J is TRBJ2-1 and V is TRBV4-1; TRBD1 aligns across 7 bases. Germline CDR1 is MGHRA and CDR2 is YSYEKL. CDR3 size: 16 residues. V dropped 0 bases and J dropped 6; count of bases not matched to a gene: 8. The CDR3 loop reads CASSQEGAQGVNEQFF. In nucleotides, the CDR3 is TGCGCCAGCAGCCAAGAGGGCGCTCAGGGGGTCAATGAGCAGTTCTTC.

The chain combines TRBV5-4 with TRBJ1-2, with D possibly being TRBD1 (6 bases). Germline-derived CDR1 and CDR2 are SGHNT and YYREEE (reference sequence). The V gene lost 1 base and the J gene lost 0 bases, with 10 bases spanning the gap. The CDR3 spans 15 residues. CDR3 residues: CASSLSGHPNYGYTF. The CDR3 DNA follows: TGTGCCAGCAGCTTGTCGGGACACCCTAACTATGGCTACACCTTC.

This clone appeared once. V gene TRBV9 combines with J gene TRBJ2-7; 10 positions match TRBD1. The CDR3 runs to 16 residues. Per germline, CDR1 SGDLS and CDR2 YYNGEE. J lost 5 bases, V lost 3 bases, and 11 bases had no gene match. CDR3 nucleotide sequence: TGTGCCAGCAGCGCTCTCGGACAGGGGGGCTACCACGAGCAGTACTTC. Translated: CASSALGQGGYHEQYF.

This chain uses TRBV29-1 with TRBJ2-7; the D is unclear. The CDR3 is 13 residues long. Germline V gives CDR1 SQVTM, CDR2 ANQGSEA. The V end lost 1 base, the J end lost 6 bases, and 13 bases lay between the germline ends. The DNA of the CDR3 is TGCAGCGTTGAAGGTGGGTTTTGGGGCGAGCAGTACTTC. Encoded protein: CSVEGGFWGEQYF.

A note on this clone: A junction end diverges from the germline sequence, so it may reflect a read error. This rearrangement joins TRBV13 to TRBJ2-6; a weak D match, TRBD1 (5 bases). The CDR3 covers 20 residues. Germline loops: CDR1 PRHDT, CDR2 FYEKMQ (reference sequence). CDR3 amino acids: CASRLEGFTGISSGANVLTF. CDR3 in DNA: TGTGCCAGCAGATTAGAAGGTTTCACAGGAATAAGCTCTGGGGCCAACGTCCTGACTTTC.